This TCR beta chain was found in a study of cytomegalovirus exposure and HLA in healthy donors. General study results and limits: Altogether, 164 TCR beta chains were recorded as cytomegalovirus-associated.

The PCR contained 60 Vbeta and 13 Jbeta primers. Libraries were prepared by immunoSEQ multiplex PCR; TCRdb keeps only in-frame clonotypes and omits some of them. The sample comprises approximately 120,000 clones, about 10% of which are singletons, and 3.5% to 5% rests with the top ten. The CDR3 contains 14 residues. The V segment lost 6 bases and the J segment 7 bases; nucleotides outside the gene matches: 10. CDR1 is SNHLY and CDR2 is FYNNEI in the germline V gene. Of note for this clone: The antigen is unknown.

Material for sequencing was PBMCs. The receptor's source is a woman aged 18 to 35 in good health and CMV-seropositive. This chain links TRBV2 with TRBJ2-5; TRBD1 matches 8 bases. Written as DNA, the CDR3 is TGTGCCAGCAGCGCCGACAGGGGAGAGGGGACCCAGTACTTC. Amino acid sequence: CASSADRGEGTQYF.